The clone carrying this T cell receptor (beta chain) was seen just once. This sample stems from a study of blood T cell repertoires in COVID-19. For the study at large: Researchers got acute and convalescent COVID-19 samples from the United States, Italy and Spain. The cDNA or gDNA used as material had been derived from T cells, B-cell-depleted T cells, or PBMCs.

As processed by the authors: Scientists estimated how many nucleated cells there were by amplifying reference gene primers. The table came from immunoSEQ multiplex PCR; TCRdb's copy has only in-frame clones and leaves some out. V and J calls plus clone size are reproduced from that table; the DNA served to infer D and trimming. The table records about 92,000 clones, 90% to 95% of them present only once. V was pared by 0 bases and J by 2 bases, with 11 bases between. Germline V gene lookup returns CDR1 LGHDT and CDR2 YNNKEL (reference sequence). The CDR3 sequence is 16 residues long. The rearrangement joins TRBV3-1 (or the pseudogene TRBV3-2) to TRBJ2-1; weak D call: TRBD1 (6 bases). This sequence originates from a human donor with active COVID-19. The donor label of this sample is uncertain. The source material was peripheral blood. The CDR3 coding sequence is TGTGCCAGCAGCCAAGATTGGGACAAAACCTACAATGAGCAGTTCTTC. It yields the protein CASSQDWDKTYNEQFF.